One and the same sample provided the 26 T cell receptor beta chains below, sequenced in a study of control samples from healthy donors and cancer patients. Profiling relied on immunoSEQ multiplex PCR, and the TCRdb table lists in-frame clones only, not all of them. The data contain some 98,000 clones, about four fifths of them singletons. Sequenced material: PBMCs. These TCRs come from a man in his 70s with lung cancer.

V is TRBV2 and J is TRBJ2-2, with D unresolved. Trimming cost V 3 bases and J 7 bases, with 12 bases left between them. Germline V CDR1 and CDR2: SNHLY, FYNNEI. CDR3 length equals 14 residues. The CDR3 spells CASSEWRSGGELFF. Written as DNA, the CDR3 is TGTGCCAGCAGTGAGTGGCGTTCTGGCGGGGAGCTGTTTTTT.

This clone was counted between two and nine times. The CDR3 is CASSQDPGTRNTIYF. As DNA, the CDR3 is TGTGCCAGCAGCCAAGACCCAGGGACTAGAAACACCATATATTTT. V usage is TRBV3-1 (or the pseudogene TRBV3-2) and J usage is TRBJ1-3, with D maybe TRBD1 (5 bases). Germline V gives CDR1 LGHDT, CDR2 YNNKEL (reference sequence). This CDR3 spans 15 amino acids. Trimming took 0 bases from V and 5 from J, leaving 11 bases between them.

This rearrangement joins TRBV30 to TRBJ1-5, with TRBD1 matching 12 bases. CDR1 GTSNPN and CDR2 SVGIG come from the germline V gene (reference sequence). The V segment lost 1 base and the J segment 4 bases; nucleotides outside the gene matches: 2. This CDR3 has 15 residues. The CDR3 nucleotides read TGTGCCTGGAGTGAGGGACAGGGGGCAAATCAGCCCCAGCATTTT. It is translated as CAWSEGQGANQPQHF.

There are a few counts of this clone. Other DNA sequences in this sample translate to the same CDR3. The chain couples TRBV9 to TRBJ2-7; 10 nucleotides line up with TRBD1. The CDR3 covers 18 residues. V shed 4 bases, J shed 9 bases, and the junction held 22 bases outside the gene matches. In germline, CDR1 is SGDLS, CDR2 YYNGEE. CDR3 loop: CASSPSGTGVRHLTGQYF. As DNA, the CDR3 is TGTGCCAGCAGCCCCAGCGGGACAGGGGTACGGCATCTGACTGGGCAGTACTTC. The full variable domain, rest sourced from reference TRBV9 and TRBJ2-7, is DSGVTQTPKHLITATGQRVTLRCSPRSGDLSVYWYQQSLDQGLQFLIQYYNGEERAKGNILERFSAQQFPDLHSELNLSSLELGDSALYFCASSPSGTGVRHLTGQYFGPGTRLTVT.

The chain combines TRBV10-3 with TRBJ1-5; a possible D gene is TRBD1 (6 bases). V lost 4 bases and J lost 4, with 11 bases in between. Germline V CDR1 and CDR2: ENHRY, SYGVKD. CDR3 length: 14 residues. The CDR3 bases are TGTGCCATCAGTGGACGGCAGGGGAATCAGCCCCAGCATTTT. This codes for CAISGRQGNQPQHF.

The chain uses TRBV19 and TRBJ2-7; TRBD2 agrees at 7 bases. Germline V lookup: CDR1 LNHDA, CDR2 SQIVND (reference sequence). The CDR3 is 14 residues long. V was clipped by 3 bases and J by 3 bases; unmatched bases: 5. This CDR3 reads CASSIGLDVYEQYF. Here the CDR3 DNA reads TGTGCCAGTAGTATTGGACTAGACGTCTACGAGCAGTACTTC.

There are a few counts of this clone. The chain couples TRBV6-2 or TRBV6-3 to TRBJ2-7, with 10 bases fitting TRBD2. The CDR3 extends over 17 amino acids. The junction had 8 bases not matched to a gene; V was cut back by 0 bases and J by 3 bases. Germline lookup yields CDR1 MNHEY and CDR2 SVGEGT. As DNA, the CDR3 is TGTGCCAGCAGTTACTCAGGACTAGCGGATTCCTTCTACGAGCAGTACTTC. Protein product: CASSYSGLADSFYEQYF.

As DNA, the CDR3 is TGTGCCAGCAGCCCATCTAGGGGGCGGGGAGAGACCCAGTACTTC. It specifies CASSPSRGRGETQYF. V and J are TRBV7-9 and TRBJ2-5, with D maybe TRBD1 (7 bases). Trimming took off 5 bases at V and 4 bases at J, with 17 bases between the two ends. Per the germline V gene, CDR1 is SEHNR and CDR2 is FQNEAQ (reference sequence). The length of the CDR3 is 15 residues.

The rearrangement links TRBV9 to TRBJ2-4; D may be TRBD2 (5 bases). CDR3 length: 15 amino acids. V was shortened by 3 bases and J by 3 bases, with 13 bases between the two germline ends. Germline values: CDR1 SGDLS, CDR2 YYNGEE. CDR3 protein: CASSAGSDFKNIQYF. In DNA, the CDR3 is TGTGCCAGCAGCGCTGGGTCGGACTTCAAAAACATTCAGTACTTC.

This clone appeared once. V usage is TRBV4-1 and J usage is TRBJ1-2; TRBD1 matches 7 bases. V shed 0 bases and J 3 bases; nucleotides not matched to a gene: 10. This CDR3 spans 17 amino acids. Germline V lookup: CDR1 MGHRA, CDR2 YSYEKL. In DNA form, the CDR3 reads TGCGCCAGCAGCCAAGATACGGGGGGACAGCCTTACTATGGCTACACCTTC. Its protein is CASSQDTGGQPYYGYTF.

A word on this clone: Distinct nucleotide sequences in the sample also encode this CDR3. The gene calls are TRBV5-6 and TRBJ1-1; D possibly corresponds to TRBD1 (5 bases). This CDR3 is built from 13 residues. CDR1 and CDR2 (germline): SGHDT, YYEEEE. V gave up 5 bases and J gave up 0 bases, with 8 bases separating them. The CDR3 sequence is CASRAGMNTEAFF. The CDR3 DNA reads as TGTGCCAGCAGGGCAGGGATGAACACTGAAGCTTTCTTT. The full variable domain, completed using reference TRBV5-6 and TRBJ1-1, is DAGVTQSPTHLIKTRGQQVTLRCSPKSGHDTVSWYQQALGQGPQFIFQYYEEEERQRGNFPDRFSGHQFPNYSSELNVNALLLGDSALYLCASRAGMNTEAFFGQGTRLTVV.

This clone was picked up a small number of times. The chain employs TRBV5-6 and TRBJ2-2, with D uncertain. This CDR3 is 14 amino acids long. CDR1 and CDR2 from the germline V gene are SGHDT and YYEEEE. Trimming left V 0 bases short and J 1 base short, with 4 bases between. DNA of the CDR3: TGTGCCAGCAGCTTGGCAGGGAACACCGGGGAGCTGTTTTTT. Translated, it gives CASSLAGNTGELFF.

This chain uses TRBV10-3 with TRBJ2-2; 12 bases agree with TRBD2. Germline V gene lookup returns CDR1 ENHRY and CDR2 SYGVKD. The CDR3 contains 15 residues. J was trimmed by 3 bases and V by 7 bases; bases with no gene match: 3. This CDR3 is CAIKSSGGDTGELFF. The CDR3 region has the DNA TGTGCCATCAAGTCTAGCGGGGGGGACACCGGGGAGCTGTTTTTT.

The CDR3 region has the DNA TGTGCCAGCAGCTCACGGGGCACCTACGAGCAGTACTTC. This gives the protein CASSSRGTYEQYF. The rearrangement links TRBV7-9 to TRBJ2-7; possibly TRBD1 or TRBD2 for D (5 bases each). V shed 4 bases and J shed 2 bases, with 9 bases lying between them. From germline, CDR1 is SEHNR and CDR2 FQNEAQ (reference sequence). The CDR3 covers 13 residues.

V gene TRBV28 combines with J gene TRBJ2-3, with D tentatively TRBD1 (7 bases). CDR1 and CDR2 from the germline V gene are MDHEN and SYDVKM. The CDR3 loop spans 15 amino acids. V shed 3 bases and J shed 6 bases, with 16 bases lying between them. The CDR3 sequence: CASSFFRGAGDTQYF. The CDR3 region has the DNA TGTGCCAGCAGTTTTTTCAGGGGGGCAGGGGATACGCAGTATTTT. Full variable domain (missing parts from reference TRBV28 and TRBJ2-3): DVKVTQSSRYLVKRTGEKVFLECVQDMDHENMFWYRQDPGLGLRLIYFSYDVKMKEKGDIPEGYSVSREKKERFSLILESASTNQTSMYLCASSFFRGAGDTQYFGPGTRLTVL.

This chain connects TRBV10-1 to TRBJ2-3; D assignment may be TRBD1 or TRBD2 (5 bases each). From germline, CDR1 is WNHNN and CDR2 SYGVQD (reference sequence). CDR3 size: 17 residues. V lost 6 bases and J lost 0, with 19 bases in between. CDR3 sequence (DNA): TGCGCCAGCAGCAGGTTAGTAAGGGGACGCAGCACAGATACGCAGTATTTT. Translated, it gives CASSRLVRGRSTDTQYF.

This chain connects TRBV6-1 to TRBJ2-1; 10 bases are shared with TRBD2. Looked up from germline, CDR1 is MNHNS and CDR2 is SASEGT. V dropped 4 bases and J dropped 4; count of bases not matched to a gene: 7. CDR3 size: 16 residues. CDR3 protein: CASSAGGAGGYNEQFF. Written as DNA, the CDR3 is TGTGCCAGCAGTGCCGGGGGAGCGGGGGGGTACAATGAGCAGTTCTTC.

For this clone: In the same sample, other DNA sequences code for this CDR3. The chain couples TRBV9 to TRBJ2-3; TRBD2 is a possible D gene (6 bases). Germline loops: CDR1 SGDLS, CDR2 YYNGEE. This CDR3 has 15 residues. V was shortened by 2 bases and J by 0 bases, with 10 bases between the two germline ends. CDR3 nucleotide sequence: TGTGCCAGCAGCGTCGTAGCGGCTAGCACAGATACGCAGTATTTT. Translating it yields CASSVVAASTDTQYF.

The chain employs TRBV7-4 and TRBJ2-1, with D possibly TRBD1 on 5 matching bases. The CDR3 has 14 amino acids. CDR1 SGHVT and CDR2 SQSDAQ come from the germline V gene. V was pared by 5 bases and J by 4 bases, with 12 bases between. The CDR3 reads CASSPPDSYNEQFF. CDR3 nucleotides: TGTGCCAGCAGCCCCCCAGACAGTTACAATGAGCAGTTCTTC.

The chain has TRBV11-2 and TRBJ2-1; possibly TRBD2 for D (6 bases). CDR1 and CDR2 from the germline V gene are SGHAT and FQNNGV. The CDR3 consists of 15 residues. The V end lost 1 base, the J end lost 8 bases, and 15 bases lay between the germline ends. The CDR3 region is CASSLAGAVGYEQFF. CDR3 bases: TGTGCCAGCAGCTTAGCGGGAGCGGTGGGGTATGAGCAGTTCTTC.

The table lists this clone with a few counts. V gene TRBV18 combines with J gene TRBJ2-2, with D hard to call. Trimming pared 2 bases from V and 6 bases from J, leaving 4 bases between. This CDR3 has 12 amino acids. Germline loops: CDR1 KGHSH, CDR2 LQKENI. The CDR3 protein is CASSPGAGELFF. CDR3 nucleotides: TGTGCCAGCTCACCAGGCGCCGGGGAGCTGTTTTTT.

This clone appeared once. V gene TRBV6-1 combines with J gene TRBJ1-5, with D tentatively TRBD1 (5 bases). There are 15 residues in the CDR3. Germline lookup yields CDR1 MNHNS and CDR2 SASEGT. Trimming removed 0 bases at V and 4 bases at J, with 10 bases between. The CDR3 reads CASSEARGGNQPQHF. CDR3 DNA: TGTGCCAGCAGTGAAGCGAGGGGCGGTAATCAGCCCCAGCATTTT.

This clone was detected once. The chain is built from TRBV19 and TRBJ1-4; D is perhaps TRBD1 (5 bases). This CDR3 contains 15 residues. Germline CDR1 is LNHDA and CDR2 is SQIVND (reference sequence). V gave up 9 bases and J gave up 4 bases, with 18 bases separating them. The CDR3 nucleotides are TGTGCCAGCAAGTTTCCCGGGGGAGGTAATGAAAAACTGTTTTTT. It translates to CASKFPGGGNEKLFF.

This clone appeared once. Written as DNA, the CDR3 is TGTGCCAGCAGCTTATCGGCAGGGGGAAGCGGCTACACCTTC. It yields the protein CASSLSAGGSGYTF. This chain uses TRBV7-6 with TRBJ1-2; 7 bases agree with TRBD1. V lost 2 bases, J lost 8 bases, and 8 bases stayed unmatched. The CDR3 totals 14 residues. Per the germline V gene, CDR1 is SGHVS and CDR2 is FNYEAQ. Supplemented by reference TRBV7-6 and TRBJ1-2, the full variable domain reads GAGVSQSPRYKVTKRGQDVALRCDPISGHVSLYWYRQALGQGPEFLTYFNYEAQQDKSGLPNDRFSAERPEGSISTLTIQRTEQRDSAMYRCASSLSAGGSGYTFGSGTRLTVV.

This rearrangement joins TRBV27 to TRBJ2-1, with 12 bases fitting TRBD2. V dropped 5 bases and J dropped 2; count of bases not matched to a gene: 10. CDR3 length: 18 amino acids. Germline CDR1 is MNHEY and CDR2 is SMNVEV (reference sequence). CDR3 nucleotide sequence: TGTGCCAGCAGTACCTCCCTCCTAGCGGGGGGGCCCTACAATGAGCAGTTCTTC. It encodes CASSTSLLAGGPYNEQFF.

J is TRBJ1-1 and V is TRBV7-8; perhaps TRBD1 as D (6 bases). Trimming stripped 3 bases from V and 6 bases from J, with 17 bases between. Germline V gives CDR1 SGHVS, CDR2 FQNEAQ. The CDR3 has 15 amino acids. The CDR3 DNA is TGTGCCAGCAGCTTCGCCGGGACACCGTTATCTGAAGCTTTCTTT. Encoded protein: CASSFAGTPLSEAFF.